Listed below are T cell receptor beta chains from one sample, sequenced in a study of T-cell reconstitution after alpha-beta-depleted transplantation in children. TCRdb used MiXCR to reprocess the PCR reads, holding one entry per CDR3 protein. The sample records about 610,000 distinct CDR3 sequences, about 10% being singletons. This specimen consisted of PBMCs from the stem cell graft donor, obtained from the stem cell graft. These receptor sequences come from a human donor who donated a stem cell graft to a child with acute myeloid leukemia. CDR3s include the opening cysteine and the closing phenylalanine or tryptophan. The D gene is left open where the match is weak. Rows give clone size only sometimes, using once, few, many, or a class for an expanded clone.

J gene,D gene,clone size,V gene,CDR3 DNA,CDR3 protein
TRBJ1-1,.,few,TRBV4-3,TGCGCCAGCAGCCCGTCAGGGTTGGGGAACACTGAAGCTTTCTTT,CASSPSGLGNTEAFF
TRBJ2-7,.,few,TRBV20-1,TGCAGGGACCCAATCTACGAGCAGTACTTC,CRDPIYEQYF
TRBJ1-5,.,many,TRBV11-2,TGTGCCAGCAGCTCAAGATTTTCGATATTGAATAATAGCAATCAGCCCCAGCATTTT,CASSSRFSILNNSNQPQHF
TRBJ1-5,.,few,TRBV18,TGTGCCAGCTCACCGAAAGAATTACAGGGTTACAGCAATCAGCCCCAGCATTTT,CASSPKELQGYSNQPQHF
TRBJ1-2,.,few,TRBV5-1,TGCGCCAGCAGCTTGGAGGCAGCGACTAACTATGGCTACACCTTC,CASSLEAATNYGYTF
TRBJ1-2,.,.,TRBV4-3,TGCGCCAGCAGCCAAGACGGGCAAGACCTCTATGGCTACACCTTC,CASSQDGQDLYGYTF
TRBJ2-1,.,many,TRBV11-3,TGTGCCAGCAGCCGAGGGGGAGATTACAATGAGCAGTTCTTC,CASSRGGDYNEQFF
TRBJ2-7,TRBD2,few,TRBV7-9,TGTGCCAGCACCCTCGGGGGGAGGGCCGACGAGCAGTACTTC,CASTLGGRADEQYF
TRBJ2-1,.,many,TRBV9,TGTGCCAGCAGCACGACCCCTTCCTACAATGAGCAGTTCTTC,CASSTTPSYNEQFF
TRBJ2-2,TRBD2,.,TRBV20-1,TGCAGTGCTAGTGGGGGGAGGGCCGCCGGGGAGCTGTTTTTT,CSASGGRAAGELFF
TRBJ2-7,TRBD2,few,TRBV28,TGTGCCAGCAGATCTAACGGGGTAGCGGGAAACGAGCAGTACTTC,CASRSNGVAGNEQYF
TRBJ2-3,TRBD1,many,TRBV2,TGTGCCAGCAAAGGGGTGACAGGGGGCGCGGGTACGCAGTATTTT,CASKGVTGGAGTQYF
TRBJ1-2,.,many,TRBV9,TGTGCCAGCAGCGTAGTGGACCGGGACTATGGCTACACCTTC,CASSVVDRDYGYTF
TRBJ1-1,.,once,TRBV7-2,TGTGCCAGCAGCTTATTGGGGCCGCAACTGGCTGAAGCTTTCTTT,CASSLLGPQLAEAFF
TRBJ2-1,TRBD2,few,TRBV5-1,TGCGCCAGCAGCTCCAACGGGGGGTCCTACAATGAGCAGTTCTTC,CASSSNGGSYNEQFF
TRBJ2-2,TRBD2,.,TRBV11-2,TGTGCCAGCAGCTTAAGGACTAGCTTCGGGGAGCTGTTTTTT,CASSLRTSFGELFF
TRBJ1-4,.,few,TRBV7-9,TGTGCCAGCAGCCCCCCGGGGGAAGGCAATGAAAAACTGTTTTTT,CASSPPGEGNEKLFF
TRBJ2-3,.,few,TRBV30,TGTGCCTGGAGTTCAAGGGGAACGGAAGATACGCAGTATTTT,CAWSSRGTEDTQYF
TRBJ2-7,TRBD2,many,TRBV20-1,TGCAGTGCTCTCTTTCCACCTAGCGGCCAGAGCTCCTACGAGCAGTACTTC,CSALFPPSGQSSYEQYF
TRBJ1-1,TRBD1,few,TRBV5-1,TGCGCCAGCAGCTGGGGACAGGGGTCTGAAGCTTTCTTT,CASSWGQGSEAFF
TRBJ1-2,TRBD1,few,TRBV20-1,TGCAGTGCTAGGGAAACGACAGGGAACTATGGCTACACCTTC,CSARETTGNYGYTF
TRBJ1-5,.,.,TRBV20-1,TGCAGTGCTGTTCCCAGCAATCAGCCCCAGCATTTT,CSAVPSNQPQHF
TRBJ2-1,TRBD2,many,TRBV5-1,TGCGCCAGCAGCATTCGGACTAGGGATGAGCAGTTCTTC,CASSIRTRDEQFF
TRBJ2-3,.,few,TRBV5-1,TGCGCCAGCAGCTCGGGGCTAGCGATAAACACAGATACGCAGTATTTT,CASSSGLAINTDTQYF
TRBJ2-1,.,few,TRBV18,TGTGCCAGCTCACCAATGACGGAAGCGATCAATGAGCAGTTCTTC,CASSPMTEAINEQFF
TRBJ1-1,TRBD1,medium-sized,TRBV20-1,TGCAGTGCTCACCCTTCGTCAGGGGGTAGTTACACTGAAGCTTTCTTT,CSAHPSSGGSYTEAFF
TRBJ2-7,.,.,TRBV4-2,TGTGCCAGCAGCCCCGAAGGACACGAGCAGTACTTC,CASSPEGHEQYF
TRBJ2-7,.,.,TRBV7-2,TGTGCCAGCAGCTTAGCAGGGTGGGTCTACGAGCAGTACTTC,CASSLAGWVYEQYF
TRBJ1-5,TRBD1,.,TRBV12-3/TRBV12-4,TGTGCCAGCAGTCCCGGGACAGGGGGCGTTCAGCCCCAGCATTTT,CASSPGTGGVQPQHF
TRBJ2-1,TRBD2,many,TRBV12-3/TRBV12-4,TGTGCCAGCAGCCCGCCGGGGGGATCATACAATGAGCAGTTCTTC,CASSPPGGSYNEQFF
TRBJ2-2,TRBD1,few,TRBV7-2,TGTGCCAGCAGCCCCGGGACAGGGGTGATAGTCGGGGAGCTGTTTTTT,CASSPGTGVIVGELFF
TRBJ1-1,TRBD1,few,TRBV9,TGTACCAGCAGCGGACAGGCTTCTGGGCGCACTGAAGCTTTCTTT,CTSSGQASGRTEAFF
TRBJ1-1,.,many,TRBV6-2/TRBV6-3,TGTGCCAGCAGTTACTCGTCAAGACAGCCAAACACTGAAGCTTTCTTT,CASSYSSRQPNTEAFF
TRBJ2-1,.,.,TRBV29-1,TGCAGCGTTGACAAGGGCAGGGGCAACTACAATGAGCAGTTCTTC,CSVDKGRGNYNEQFF
TRBJ2-1,TRBD2,.,TRBV7-8,TGTGCCAGCAGCTTACCGAGGAGCGGGAGGGCAAATGAGCAGTTCTTC,CASSLPRSGRANEQFF
TRBJ1-1,.,.,TRBV4-3,TGCGCCAGCAGCCAAGACAGGGGAGTAGGTGAAGCTTTCTTT,CASSQDRGVGEAFF
TRBJ2-1,.,.,TRBV4-3,TGCGCCAGCAGCCACGCTCTTCAGCGGGACAATGAGCAGTTCTTC,CASSHALQRDNEQFF
TRBJ1-3,TRBD1,.,TRBV29-1,TGCAGCGTTGAGGACAGGAAGATTGGAAACACCATATATTTT,CSVEDRKIGNTIYF
TRBJ2-3,.,.,TRBV3-1,TGTGCCAGCAGCCAACGGGGTCGCACAGATACGCAGTATTTT,CASSQRGRTDTQYF
TRBJ2-2,TRBD2,many,TRBV5-1,TGCGCCAGCAGCCCCGGGACTAGCTTTTTGACCGGGGAGCTGTTTTTT,CASSPGTSFLTGELFF
TRBJ2-3,TRBD2,.,TRBV29-1,TGCAGCGCTAGAAACCTTAAGCGGGAGAGCACAGATACGCAGTATTTT,CSARNLKRESTDTQYF
TRBJ2-3,TRBD2,.,TRBV7-2,TGTGCCAGCAGCTTAGCCGGGAGGGTGACAGATACGCAGTATTTT,CASSLAGRVTDTQYF
TRBJ2-1,.,few,TRBV29-1,TGCAGCTGGAAAGGGGGGTACAATGAGCAGTTCTTC,CSWKGGYNEQFF
TRBJ1-6,.,.,TRBV6-1,TGTGCCAGCACGGCCCGACAGGAACCCCATTCACCCCTCCACTTT,CASTARQEPHSPLHF
TRBJ2-7,TRBD1,few,TRBV29-1,TGCAGCGTTGTTAGGACAGGGCGTTACGAGCAGTACTTC,CSVVRTGRYEQYF
TRBJ2-1,TRBD1,many,TRBV29-1,TGCAGCGCACCCGACAGGGACGGATACAATGAGCAGTTCTTC,CSAPDRDGYNEQFF
TRBJ2-7,.,.,TRBV10-3,TGTGCCATCAGTGAGTCGGGAGAAGGCTACGAGCAGTACTTC,CAISESGEGYEQYF
TRBJ2-1,.,many,TRBV9,TGTGCCAGCAGCGTAGGGGCAGGGGACGGCTACAATGAGCAGTTCTTC,CASSVGAGDGYNEQFF
TRBJ2-4,.,.,TRBV6-1,TGTGCCAGCACCGTAGGGTTGGGAACCAAAAACATTCAGTACTTC,CASTVGLGTKNIQYF
TRBJ1-4,.,.,TRBV7-2,TGTGCCAGCAGCCACCCTAATGAAAAACTGTTTTTT,CASSHPNEKLFF
TRBJ1-6,.,many,TRBV7-2,TGTGCCAGCAGCTTAAATAAGGGGTCGGATTTTGATTCACCCCTCCACTTT,CASSLNKGSDFDSPLHF
TRBJ2-7,.,few,TRBV3-1,TGTGCCAGCAGCCAAGATCACAGTTCCTACGAGCAGTACTTC,CASSQDHSSYEQYF
TRBJ2-2,.,.,TRBV29-1,TGCAGCGTACCCGGGCAGGGGGAGCTGTTTTTT,CSVPGQGELFF
TRBJ2-7,TRBD2,many,TRBV24-1,TGTGCCCCTTTTGCGGGGGGGCCGTACTTC,CAPFAGGPYF
TRBJ2-2,TRBD2,few,TRBV15,TGTGCCACCAGCAGAGAGGGTCTAGCGGGACTGAACACCGGGGAGCTGTTTTTT,CATSREGLAGLNTGELFF
TRBJ1-6,.,many,TRBV12-3/TRBV12-4,TGTGCCAGCAGTTTAAGGGCAGACTATAATTCACCCCTCCACTTT,CASSLRADYNSPLHF
TRBJ2-1,TRBD2,many,TRBV29-1,TGCAGCGTTGACAGACTAGCGGGTGAGCAGTTCTTC,CSVDRLAGEQFF
TRBJ2-1,TRBD2,many,TRBV7-2,TGTGCCAGCAGCCAAAGGGGGACCGGGACTAGCGGGAGAGAGCAGTTCTTC,CASSQRGTGTSGREQFF
TRBJ2-7,.,few,TRBV7-9,TGTGCCAGCAGCCCTAGCTCAGGAATTCTGTCCTACGAGCAGTACTTC,CASSPSSGILSYEQYF
TRBJ2-7,.,few,TRBV7-2,TGTGCCAGCAGCTTAGGGCTATCGCCCACCTACGAGCAGTACTTC,CASSLGLSPTYEQYF